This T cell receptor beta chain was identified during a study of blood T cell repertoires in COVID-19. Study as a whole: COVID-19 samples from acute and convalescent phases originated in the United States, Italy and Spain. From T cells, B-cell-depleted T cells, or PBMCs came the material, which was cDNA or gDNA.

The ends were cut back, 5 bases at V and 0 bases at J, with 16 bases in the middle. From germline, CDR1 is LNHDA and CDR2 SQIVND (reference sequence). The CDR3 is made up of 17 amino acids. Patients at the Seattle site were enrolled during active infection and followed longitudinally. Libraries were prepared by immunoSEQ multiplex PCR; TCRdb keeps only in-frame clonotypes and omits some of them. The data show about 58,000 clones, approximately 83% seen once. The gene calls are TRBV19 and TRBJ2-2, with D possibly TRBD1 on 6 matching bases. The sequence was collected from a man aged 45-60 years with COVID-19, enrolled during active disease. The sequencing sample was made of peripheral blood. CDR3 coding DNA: TGTGCCAGTAGTTCAGTTCACAGGGACACGAACACCGGGGAGCTGTTTTTT. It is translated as CASSSVHRDTNTGELFF.